Following are 22 T cell receptor beta chains from one sample sequenced in a study of T cells in localized non-small cell lung cancer. Sequencing used immunoSEQ multiplex PCR; TCRdb keeps in-frame clones, though not all of them. This repertoire shows 70,000 or so clones, roughly 83% found once; its top ten account for 1.3%. The material was peripheral blood, obtained before any cancer treatment. The receptor set was obtained from a female donor over 55 with stage I lung adenocarcinoma.

This chain joins TRBV19 and TRBJ1-2; D is uncertain. The CDR3 totals 12 residues. V was shortened by 3 bases and J by 8 bases, with 10 bases between the two germline ends. Germline V gives CDR1 LNHDA, CDR2 SQIVND (reference sequence). CDR3 coding DNA: TGTGCCAGTAGTATCGGGAGTTGGGGCTACACCTTC. Translated, it gives CASSIGSWGYTF.

This sequence joins TRBV18 and TRBJ2-5; 10 nucleotides agree with TRBD2. The germline CDR1 and CDR2 sequences are KGHSH and LQKENI. The ends lost 2 bases at V and 1 base at J; junction bases unmatched: 4. There are 16 residues in the CDR3. This CDR3 reads CASSPSASGGQETQYF. Written as DNA, the CDR3 is TGTGCCAGCTCACCATCGGCTAGCGGGGGCCAAGAGACCCAGTACTTC.

This clone was detected once. The chain employs TRBV9 and TRBJ2-1, with TRBD2 matching 11 bases. After removal of 8 bases from V and 3 bases from J, the junction contained 4 bases not matched to a gene. This CDR3 spans 14 amino acids. The V gene's germline CDR1 is SGDLS and CDR2 YYNGEE. CDR3 sequence: CASTGLADYNEQFF. CDR3 nucleotide sequence: TGTGCCAGTACGGGACTAGCGGACTACAATGAGCAGTTCTTC.

The gene calls are TRBV10-3 and TRBJ2-2; possible D gene TRBD2, 5 bases. V was shortened by 4 bases and J by 3 bases, with 9 bases between the two germline ends. From germline, CDR1 is ENHRY and CDR2 SYGVKD. The CDR3 runs to 14 residues. CDR3 residues: CAISAGMDTGELFF. The CDR3 DNA follows: TGTGCCATCAGTGCGGGGATGGACACCGGGGAGCTGTTTTTT.

The chain links TRBV6-5 to TRBJ2-5, with TRBD2 matching 7 bases. The CDR3 runs 14 residues. V gave up 2 bases and J gave up 4 bases; unmatched junction bases: 4. The V gene's germline CDR1 is MNHEY and CDR2 SVGAGI. CDR3: CASSYQGEGETQYF. In DNA form, the CDR3 reads TGTGCCAGCAGTTACCAAGGGGAGGGAGAGACCCAGTACTTC.

J is TRBJ1-2 and V is TRBV5-6; D perhaps matches TRBD1 (6 bases). V dropped 4 bases and J dropped 8 bases, with 15 bases sitting between them. This CDR3 contains 13 residues. Germline loops: CDR1 SGHDT, CDR2 YYEEEE. CDR3: CASSVGGGGGYTF. CDR3 DNA: TGTGCCAGCAGCGTAGGAGGGGGAGGAGGCTACACCTTC.

The chain has TRBV19 and TRBJ2-7; 7 bases are shared with TRBD1. Germline CDR1 LNHDA, CDR2 SQIVND (reference sequence). This CDR3 region has 15 residues. J was trimmed by 2 bases and V by 4 bases; bases with no gene match: 8. The CDR3 nucleotides are TGTGCCAGTAGTACCCGACAGGGTATGACCTACGAGCAGTACTTC. Amino acids: CASSTRQGMTYEQYF.

The chain uses TRBV5-6 and TRBJ2-1; tentatively, D is TRBD1 or TRBD2 (5 bases each). The CDR3 totals 14 residues. V gave up 5 bases and J gave up 9 bases, with 18 bases separating them. CDR1 is SGHDT and CDR2 is YYEEEE in the germline V gene. CDR3 protein: CASRVRLAGGEQFF. CDR3 coding DNA: TGTGCCAGCAGGGTGAGGCTAGCTGGGGGTGAGCAGTTCTTC. Variable domain in full (rest from reference TRBV5-6 and TRBJ2-1): DAGVTQSPTHLIKTRGQQVTLRCSPKSGHDTVSWYQQALGQGPQFIFQYYEEEERQRGNFPDRFSGHQFPNYSSELNVNALLLGDSALYLCASRVRLAGGEQFFGPGTRLTVL.

This clone was seen a single time. The chain couples TRBV11-2 to TRBJ2-1; 10 bases line up with TRBD2. This CDR3 is 16 amino acids long. Germline CDR1 and CDR2: SGHAT and FQNNGV. J was trimmed by 6 bases and V by 0 bases; bases with no gene match: 5. For the CDR3, the DNA is TGTGCCAGCAGCTTAGATGAAGCGGGGGGGCTCAATGAGCAGTTCTTC. This encodes CASSLDEAGGLNEQFF.

This clone appeared once. The genes are TRBV2 and TRBJ1-5; D is possibly TRBD1 (5 bases). CDR3 length equals 12 residues. V lost 5 bases to trimming and J lost 4 bases, with 6 bases between them. The germline V gene has CDR1 SNHLY and CDR2 FYNNEI. The CDR3 nucleotides read TGTGCCAGCAGTTGGGGGAATCAGCCCCAGCATTTT. Protein sequence: CASSWGNQPQHF. Together with reference TRBV2 and TRBJ1-5, the CDR3 gives the full variable domain: EPEVTQTPSHQVTQMGQEVILRCVPISNHLYFYWYRQILGQKVEFLVSFYNNEISEKSEIFDDQFSVERPDGSNFTLKIRSTKLEDSAMYFCASSWGNQPQHFGDGTRLSIL.

The chain employs TRBV7-9 and TRBJ2-2; 8 nucleotides line up with TRBD2. The ends lost 9 bases at V and 10 bases at J; junction bases unmatched: 16. The CDR3 is made up of 15 amino acids. Per germline, CDR1 SEHNR and CDR2 FQNEAQ (reference sequence). Here the CDR3 DNA reads TGTGCCAGTCACTCCGGGACTAGGGCGTTGTTGGAGCTGTTTTTT. Its translation is CASHSGTRALLELFF.

The J gene is TRBJ1-1, the V gene TRBV2; 8 nucleotides agree with TRBD1. The length of the CDR3 is 14 residues. J lost 4 bases, V lost 2 bases, and 3 bases had no gene match. The V gene's germline CDR1 is SNHLY and CDR2 FYNNEI. The chain's CDR3 is CASSERQGSTEAFF. CDR3 coding DNA: TGTGCCAGCAGTGAAAGACAGGGGAGCACTGAAGCTTTCTTT. Full variable domain (remainder filled in from reference TRBV2 and TRBJ1-1): EPEVTQTPSHQVTQMGQEVILRCVPISNHLYFYWYRQILGQKVEFLVSFYNNEISEKSEIFDDQFSVERPDGSNFTLKIRSTKLEDSAMYFCASSERQGSTEAFFGQGTRLTVV.

The V call is TRBV18, the J call TRBJ1-1; possible D gene TRBD1, 5 bases. Deletions cut 6 bases from V and 6 bases from J, with 29 bases between. The CDR3 covers 18 residues. Germline-derived CDR1 and CDR2 are KGHSH and LQKENI. CDR3 sequence reads: CASSQTPIIRGASPEAFF. Here the CDR3 DNA reads TGTGCCAGCTCCCAGACACCTATTATCCGTGGGGCGAGCCCTGAAGCTTTCTTT.

The rearrangement links TRBV2 to TRBJ1-1, with a weak D call TRBD1 (5 bases). CDR1 is SNHLY, CDR2 FYNNEI, per germline. Trimming took 7 bases from V and 7 from J, leaving 22 bases between them. The length of the CDR3 is 15 residues. DNA of the CDR3: TGTGCCAGCATCGAAGAGACAGCGTCAGGAGGTGAAGCTTTCTTT. Translation gives CASIEETASGGEAFF. The variable domain in full, with the rest retrieved from reference TRBV2 and TRBJ1-1, is EPEVTQTPSHQVTQMGQEVILRCVPISNHLYFYWYRQILGQKVEFLVSFYNNEISEKSEIFDDQFSVERPDGSNFTLKIRSTKLEDSAMYFCASIEETASGGEAFFGQGTRLTVV.

This clone was recorded a few times. The chain employs TRBV7-2 and TRBJ2-1; 10 bases are a match to TRBD2. This CDR3 is built from 17 residues. Per the germline V gene, CDR1 is SGHTA and CDR2 is FQGNSA. Unmatched junction bases numbered 7, after V lost 2 bases and J lost 3 bases. CDR3: CASSLLAGVRDYNEQFF. The CDR3 DNA sequence: TGTGCCAGCAGCTTACTAGCGGGGGTTCGCGACTACAATGAGCAGTTCTTC.

This clone was seen more than once but under ten times. The chain links TRBV7-2 to TRBJ2-6; D ambiguous. The V gene lost 5 bases and the J gene lost 4 bases, with 12 bases spanning the gap. The CDR3 is 15 residues long. Germline V CDR1 and CDR2: SGHTA, FQGNSA. The CDR3 DNA reads as TGTGCCAGCAGCCCCCTCCGAACAGGGGCCAACGTCCTGACTTTC. Translated, it gives CASSPLRTGANVLTF.

The CDR3 bases are TGTGCCAGCAGCCCCTCGGGCAGGGCCTACGAGCAGTACTTC. Translating gives CASSPSGRAYEQYF. The rearrangement joins TRBV13 to TRBJ2-7; D is possibly TRBD1 (5 bases). Germline CDR1 and CDR2: PRHDT and FYEKMQ (reference sequence). Between the trimmed V and J ends, which lost 5 bases and 2 bases, there was a span of 13 bases. CDR3 length equals 14 residues. Based on the CDR3 plus reference TRBV13 and TRBJ2-7, the full variable domain is AAGVIQSPRHLIKEKRETATLKCYPIPRHDTVYWYQQGPGQDPQFLISFYEKMQSDKGSIPDRFSAQQFSDYHSELNMSSLELGDSALYFCASSPSGRAYEQYFGPGTRLTVT.

The rearrangement uses TRBV19 and TRBJ2-2; no firm D call. CDR1 and CDR2 (germline): LNHDA, SQIVND (reference sequence). V gave up 5 bases and J gave up 5 bases, with 9 bases separating them. The CDR3 contains 13 residues. The CDR3: CASSVTWTGELFF. The CDR3 DNA reads as TGTGCCAGTAGTGTTACATGGACCGGGGAGCTGTTTTTT.

For the CDR3, the DNA is TGTGCCAGCAGCTCGACTACTCGGGAGAGCACAGATACGCAGTATTTT. This translates into CASSSTTRESTDTQYF. The genes are TRBV7-9 and TRBJ2-3, with a weak D call TRBD2 (6 bases). The CDR3 is 16 residues long. V was pared by 4 bases and J by 0 bases, with 14 bases between. CDR1 SEHNR and CDR2 FQNEAQ come from the germline V gene (reference sequence).

The V call is TRBV7-2, the J call TRBJ2-7; 8 bases align to TRBD2. This CDR3 is built from 15 residues. V lost 1 base, J lost 2 bases, and 4 bases stayed unmatched. Germline CDR1 is SGHTA and CDR2 is FQGNSA. In DNA, the CDR3 is TGTGCCAGCAGCTTAGTTACTAGCGGTGCCTACGAGCAGTACTTC. Translated, it gives CASSLVTSGAYEQYF. Full variable domain (missing parts from reference TRBV7-2 and TRBJ2-7): GAGVSQSPSNKVTEKGKDVELRCDPISGHTALYWYRQSLGQGLEFLIYFQGNSAPDKSGLPSDRFSAERTGGSVSTLTIQRTQQEDSAVYLCASSLVTSGAYEQYFGPGTRLTVT.

The rearrangement links TRBV5-4 to TRBJ2-1; D is possibly TRBD1 (6 bases). The germline V and J ends were trimmed by 4 bases and 8 bases, with 16 bases remaining between them. Germline V gene lookup returns CDR1 SGHNT and CDR2 YYREEE (reference sequence). There are 14 residues in the CDR3. The CDR3 DNA reads TGTGCCAGCAGCCCTAAAAGCAGGGGCCATGAGCAGTTCTTC. The encoded protein is CASSPKSRGHEQFF.

This chain uses TRBV5-1 with TRBJ2-5; TRBD2 aligns across 7 bases. The CDR3 totals 15 residues. The trim removed 2 bases at V and 4 bases at J, leaving 8 bases unmatched. Germline values: CDR1 SGHRS, CDR2 YFSETQ. CDR3 sequence: CASSFSAGVGETQYF. The CDR3 DNA reads as TGCGCCAGCAGCTTTTCCGCGGGAGTAGGAGAGACCCAGTACTTC.